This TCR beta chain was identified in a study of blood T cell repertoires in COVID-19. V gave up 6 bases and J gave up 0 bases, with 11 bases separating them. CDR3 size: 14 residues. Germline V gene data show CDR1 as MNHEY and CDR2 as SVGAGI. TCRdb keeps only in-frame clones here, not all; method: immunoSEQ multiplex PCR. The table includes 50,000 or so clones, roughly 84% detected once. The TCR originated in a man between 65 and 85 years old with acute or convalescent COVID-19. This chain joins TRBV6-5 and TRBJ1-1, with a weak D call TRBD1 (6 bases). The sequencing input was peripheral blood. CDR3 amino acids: CASRAGQMNTEAFF. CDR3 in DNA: TGTGCCAGCAGAGCCGGACAGATGAACACTGAAGCTTTCTTT.